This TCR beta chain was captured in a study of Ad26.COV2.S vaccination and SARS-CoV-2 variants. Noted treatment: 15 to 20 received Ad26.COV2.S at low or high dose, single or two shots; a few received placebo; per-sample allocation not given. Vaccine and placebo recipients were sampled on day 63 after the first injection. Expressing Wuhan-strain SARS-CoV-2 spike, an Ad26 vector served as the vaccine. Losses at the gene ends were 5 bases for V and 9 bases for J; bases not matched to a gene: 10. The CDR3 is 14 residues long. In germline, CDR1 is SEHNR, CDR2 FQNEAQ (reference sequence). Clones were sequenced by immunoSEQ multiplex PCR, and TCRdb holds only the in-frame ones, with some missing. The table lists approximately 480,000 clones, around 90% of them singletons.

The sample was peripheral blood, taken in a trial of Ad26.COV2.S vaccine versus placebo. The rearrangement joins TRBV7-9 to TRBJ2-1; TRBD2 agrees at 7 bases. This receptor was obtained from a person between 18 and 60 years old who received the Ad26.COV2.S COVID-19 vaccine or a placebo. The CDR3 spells CASSPGREGAEQFF. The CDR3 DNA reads TGTGCCAGCAGCCCGGGCAGGGAGGGCGCTGAGCAGTTCTTC.